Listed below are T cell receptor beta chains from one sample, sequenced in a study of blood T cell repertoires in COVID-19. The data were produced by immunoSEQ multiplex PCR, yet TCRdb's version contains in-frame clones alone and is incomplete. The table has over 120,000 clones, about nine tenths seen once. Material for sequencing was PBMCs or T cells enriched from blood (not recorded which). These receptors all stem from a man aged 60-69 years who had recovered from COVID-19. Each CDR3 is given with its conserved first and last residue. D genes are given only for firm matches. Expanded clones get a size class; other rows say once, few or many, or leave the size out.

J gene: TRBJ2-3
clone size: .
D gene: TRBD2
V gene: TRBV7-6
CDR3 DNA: TGTGCCAGCAGCCATTTAGCGGGAGGAAAGACAGATACGCAGTATTTT
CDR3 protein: CASSHLAGGKTDTQYF

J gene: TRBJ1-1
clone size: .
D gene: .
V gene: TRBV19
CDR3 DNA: TGTGCCAGTAGTCCAGGAGGGGCAACAGGTGCTTTCTTT
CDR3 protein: CASSPGGATGAFF

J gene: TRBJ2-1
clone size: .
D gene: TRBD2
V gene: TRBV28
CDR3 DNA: TGTGCCTCCTCTGATTCCGGGGGGAGAGCCAATGAGCAGTTCTTC
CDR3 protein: CASSDSGGRANEQFF

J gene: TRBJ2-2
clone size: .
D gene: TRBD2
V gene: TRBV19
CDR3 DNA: TGTGCCAGTGATACTAGCGGGAGGACGAACACCGGGGAGCTGTTTTTT
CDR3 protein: CASDTSGRTNTGELFF

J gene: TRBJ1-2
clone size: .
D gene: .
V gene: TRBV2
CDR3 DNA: TGTGCCAGCAGTGTTCCGACAGGACTCAACTATGGCTACACCTTC
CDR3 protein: CASSVPTGLNYGYTF

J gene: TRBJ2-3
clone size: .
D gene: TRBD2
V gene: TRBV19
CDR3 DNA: TGTGCCAGTAGTATGGGGCGGGAGGGTCCAGATACGCAGTATTTT
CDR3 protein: CASSMGREGPDTQYF

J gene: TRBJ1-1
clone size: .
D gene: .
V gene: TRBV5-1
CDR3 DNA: TGCGCCAGCAGCTCGGGACATGACACTGAAGCTTTCTTT
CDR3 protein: CASSSGHDTEAFF

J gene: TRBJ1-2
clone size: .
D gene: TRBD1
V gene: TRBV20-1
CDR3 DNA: TGCAGTGCTAGTGCCGGACAGGGGCAAGGCTACACCTTC
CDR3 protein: CSASAGQGQGYTF

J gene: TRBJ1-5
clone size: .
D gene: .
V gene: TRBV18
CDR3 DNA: TGTGCCAGCTCGGGGAGCGTGAGCAATCAGCCCCAGCATTTT
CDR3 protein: CASSGSVSNQPQHF

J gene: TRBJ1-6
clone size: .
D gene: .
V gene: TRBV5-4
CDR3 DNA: TGTGCCAGCAGCCGCGGGAAGCCCCAATCGAGCTCCTATAATTCACCCCTCCACTTT
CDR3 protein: CASSRGKPQSSSYNSPLHF

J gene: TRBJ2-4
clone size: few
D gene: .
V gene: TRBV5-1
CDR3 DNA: TGCGCCAGCAGCTTGGAGACCCCGGGGGTGGACATTCAGTACTTC
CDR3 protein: CASSLETPGVDIQYF

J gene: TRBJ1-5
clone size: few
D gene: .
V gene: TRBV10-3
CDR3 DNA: TGTGCCATCAGTGGGGCGGCAGGGGGCAATCAGCCCCAGCATTTT
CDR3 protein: CAISGAAGGNQPQHF

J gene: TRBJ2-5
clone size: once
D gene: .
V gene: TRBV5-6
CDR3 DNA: TGTGCCAGCAGCTTAGCGCGTCAGACCCAGTACTTC
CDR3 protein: CASSLARQTQYF

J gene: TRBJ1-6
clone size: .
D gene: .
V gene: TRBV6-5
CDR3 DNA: TGTGCCAGCAGTTGGAGCACGGGGGGTAATTCACCCCTCCACTTT
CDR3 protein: CASSWSTGGNSPLHF

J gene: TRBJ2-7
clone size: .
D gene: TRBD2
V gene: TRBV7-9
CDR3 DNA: TGTGCCAGCAGCGAACTAGCGGGGGGAAGGGAGCAGTACTTC
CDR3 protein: CASSELAGGREQYF

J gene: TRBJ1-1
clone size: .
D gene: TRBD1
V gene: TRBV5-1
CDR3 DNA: TGCGCCAGCAGCTTGGGGGGACAGGGTTTCTTT
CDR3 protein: CASSLGGQGFF

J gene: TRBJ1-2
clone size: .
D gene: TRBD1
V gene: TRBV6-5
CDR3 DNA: TGTGCCAGCAGTTGGGGGACAGGGGAAATCTATGGCTACACCTTC
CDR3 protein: CASSWGTGEIYGYTF

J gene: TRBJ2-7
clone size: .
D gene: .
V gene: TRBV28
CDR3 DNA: TGTGCCAGCATGGGGGCAGGACGAAAGTACGAGCAGTACTTC
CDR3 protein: CASMGAGRKYEQYF

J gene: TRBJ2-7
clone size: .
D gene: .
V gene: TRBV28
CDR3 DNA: TGTGCCAGCAGTTTATTGGGGGCGGAGCAGTACTTC
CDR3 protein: CASSLLGAEQYF

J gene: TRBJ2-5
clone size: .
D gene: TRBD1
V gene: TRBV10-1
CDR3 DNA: TGCGCCAGCAGTGCAGGACAGGGGCCCCAAGAGACCCAGTACTTC
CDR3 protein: CASSAGQGPQETQYF

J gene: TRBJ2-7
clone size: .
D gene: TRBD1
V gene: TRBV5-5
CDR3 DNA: TGTGCCAGCAGCCTCGCCCCCCCCCGGGACAGCCGACCCTCCCCCTACGAGCAGTACTTC
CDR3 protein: CASSLAPPRDSRPSPYEQYF

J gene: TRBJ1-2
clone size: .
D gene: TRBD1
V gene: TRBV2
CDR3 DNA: TGTGCCAGCAGTGGGGGGACAGCAAGCGGCTACACCTTC
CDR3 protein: CASSGGTASGYTF

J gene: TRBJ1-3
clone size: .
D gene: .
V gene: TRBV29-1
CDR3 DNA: TGCAGCGTTGAATCGGGAGGGCTCTCTGGAAACACCATATATTTT
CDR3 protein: CSVESGGLSGNTIYF